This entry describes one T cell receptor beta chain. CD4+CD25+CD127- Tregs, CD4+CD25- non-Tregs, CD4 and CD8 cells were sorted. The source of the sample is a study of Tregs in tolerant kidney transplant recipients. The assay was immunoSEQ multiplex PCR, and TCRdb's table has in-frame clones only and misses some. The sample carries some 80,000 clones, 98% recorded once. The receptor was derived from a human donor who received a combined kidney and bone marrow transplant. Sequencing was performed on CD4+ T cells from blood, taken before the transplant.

DNA for the CDR3: TGCGCCAGCAGCACCCGACTAGCGGGAGTCAGCACAGATACGCAGTATTTT. Its translation is CASSTRLAGVSTDTQYF. The J gene is TRBJ2-3, the V gene TRBV5-1; 12 bases match TRBD2. The CDR3 has 17 amino acids. J gave up 0 bases and V 4 bases, and 6 bases lay outside the gene matches. From germline, CDR1 is SGHRS and CDR2 YFSETQ.